Given below is one T cell receptor (beta chain) in context. The antigen remains unidentified. The entry originates in a study of regulatory T cells in long-lasting Graves disease. Study-level findings and limits: Persistent disease preferred TRBV28, TRBJ1-2 and TRBJ2-5. Less diverse TCR repertoires were seen in persistent Graves' patients than in newly diagnosed ones.

The germline V gene encodes CDR1 MNHNS and CDR2 SASEGT. Losses at the gene ends were 5 bases for V and 0 bases for J; bases not matched to a gene: 4. This CDR3 region has 16 residues. Time point described: persistent/refractory GD, antithyroid drugs over 5 years with positive TRAb. The TCR library was made from RNA that had been extracted from PBMCs in TRIzol. Patients hailed from an endocrinology department in Xi'an, China. To make TCR beta libraries, researchers used iRepertoire HTBI primers and Arm-PCR of CDR3 regions. TCRdb processed the multiplex PCR reads anew with MiXCR; each CDR3 protein has one entry. This table has hundreds of thousands of distinct CDR3 sequences, 30% appearing once.

Material: peripheral blood mononuclear cells (PBMCs), obtained when the disease was refractory, from a patient treated with antithyroid drugs. This clonotype was sampled from a female donor with Graves disease. This chain joins TRBV6-1 and TRBJ2-5, with 12 bases fitting TRBD2. In DNA form, the CDR3 reads TGTGCCAGCAGTCTACGGACTAGCGGGAACCAAGAGACCCAGTACTTC. It codes for CASSLRTSGNQETQYF.